The 14 T cell receptor beta chains below were found in one sample sequenced in a study of blood T cells in healthy people across ages. Then a second PCR, running about 7 to 11 cycles, was carried out with a sample-barcoded 5' primer and a J-beta primer mix. Via MiXCR, TCRdb re-called the 5' RACE reads, giving one row per CDR3 protein. This sample has about 780,000 distinct CDR3 sequences; roughly 24% occur once, and the top ten carry about 2.9%. The sample was also reused in another study, on T cells of mothers and their children.

The sample was blood. These receptors all come from a boy aged 5-17 years in good health.

This clonotype was observed a few times. As DNA, the CDR3 is TGTGCCAGCAGCCAAGGTCCCACAGATGATGGCAAGACCCAGTACTTC. It is translated as CASSQGPTDDGKTQYF. The gene calls are TRBV4-2 and TRBJ2-5; D gene uncertain. This CDR3 is 16 amino acids long. Germline values: CDR1 LGHNA, CDR2 YNFKEQ. V was trimmed by 1 base and J by 6 bases, leaving 18 bases between them.

The table lists this clonotype with a few counts. The J gene is TRBJ2-7, the V gene TRBV9; D unclear. Germline CDR1 SGDLS, CDR2 YYNGEE. Trimming removed 3 bases from V and 0 bases from J, with 10 bases in between. The CDR3 is made up of 14 amino acids. The CDR3 sequence is CASSEGPSSYEQYF. The CDR3 DNA reads as TGTGCCAGCAGCGAGGGCCCAAGCTCCTACGAGCAGTACTTC.

This clonotype was detected only a few times. This chain uses TRBV11-2 with TRBJ2-1, with 7 bases lining up with TRBD2. V shed 4 bases and J 1 base; nucleotides not matched to a gene: 4. This CDR3 is 15 amino acids long. The germline CDR1 and CDR2 sequences are SGHAT and FQNNGV. The chain's CDR3 is CASSSRGDSYNEQFF. CDR3 nucleotide sequence: TGTGCCAGCAGCTCTCGGGGGGATTCCTACAATGAGCAGTTCTTC.

V and J are TRBV28 and TRBJ2-7; D is unresolved. With 4 bases removed from V and 5 bases from J, the gap between germline ends came to 9 bases. CDR1 is MDHEN, CDR2 SYDVKM, per germline. This CDR3 contains 12 residues. The CDR3 region has the DNA TGTGCCAGCAGTTCCGACACCGACGAGCAGTACTTC. This codes for CASSSDTDEQYF.

A few counts support this clonotype. The rearrangement uses TRBV11-2 and TRBJ2-7, with D hard to call. This CDR3 comprises 12 residues. Germline CDR1 is SGHAT and CDR2 is FQNNGV. Trimming pared 3 bases from V and 6 bases from J, leaving 9 bases between. CDR3 sequence (DNA): TGTGCCAGCAGCTTTTGGGGATCCGAGCAGTACTTC. It codes for CASSFWGSEQYF.

This clonotype was seen only a few times. The chain employs TRBV7-8 and TRBJ1-6; the D is unclear. The CDR3 totals 15 residues. V shed 5 bases and J shed 0 bases, with 8 bases lying between them. Germline V lookup: CDR1 SGHVS, CDR2 FQNEAQ. The CDR3 sequence: CASSPSSSYNSPLHF. Written as DNA, the CDR3 is TGTGCCAGCAGCCCCTCTAGCTCCTATAATTCACCCCTCCACTTT.

Many counts were recorded for this clonotype. This rearrangement joins TRBV20-1 to TRBJ2-5; D gene unclear. Trimming removed 4 bases at V and 0 bases at J, with 9 bases between. This CDR3 is 13 amino acids long. The V gene's germline CDR1 is DFQATT and CDR2 SNEGSKA (reference sequence). In nucleotides, the CDR3 is TGCAGTGCTACATCTTACTACCAAGAGACCCAGTACTTC. Residues: CSATSYYQETQYF.

The table lists this clonotype with many counts. CDR3 in amino acids: CASSLKEVETQYF. CDR3 coding DNA: TGTGCCAGCAGCTTAAAGGAAGTGGAGACCCAGTACTTC. The chain recombines TRBV7-9 with TRBJ2-5; D remains unclear. This CDR3 region has 13 residues. Per the germline V gene, CDR1 is SEHNR and CDR2 is FQNEAQ (reference sequence). V was pared by 2 bases and J by 5 bases, with 9 bases between.

The genes are TRBV29-1 and TRBJ1-1; possibly TRBD1 for D (5 bases). Germline CDR1 and CDR2: SQVTM and ANQGSEA. The CDR3 runs 12 residues. V was trimmed by 2 bases and J by 1 base, leaving 5 bases between them. DNA for the CDR3: TGCAGCGTTGAAAGGGGGAACACTGAAGCTTTCTTT. This codes for CSVERGNTEAFF.

This chain joins TRBV5-4 and TRBJ2-7; D is undetermined. The CDR3 contains 16 residues. From germline, CDR1 is SGHNT and CDR2 YYREEE (reference sequence). V lost 4 bases, J lost 7 bases, and 24 bases lay in between. CDR3 coding DNA: TGTGCCAGCAGCCTAGGCCGGACGCTATCCCGGGTGGAGCAGTACTTC. Residues: CASSLGRTLSRVEQYF.

The V gene is TRBV3-1, the J gene TRBJ2-7; the D gene is possibly TRBD1 (5 bases). Per the germline V gene, CDR1 is LGHDT and CDR2 is YNNKEL (reference sequence). V was pared by 0 bases and J by 10 bases, with 13 bases between. This CDR3 comprises 13 residues. The CDR3 DNA follows: TGTGCCAGCAGCCAAGATAATATTGGGGCTCAGTACTTC. Amino acid sequence: CASSQDNIGAQYF.

V gene TRBV27 combines with J gene TRBJ2-5; 8 bases are shared with TRBD1. The tail of the sequence fits TRBJ2-7 better, so the J call may be wrong. Germline CDR1 reads MNHEY; CDR2 reads SMNVEV (reference sequence). The CDR3 totals 15 residues. Written as DNA, the CDR3 is TGTGCCAGCAGTAAAGGAGGACAGGGATCCTACGAGCAGTACTTC. This codes for CASSKGGQGSYEQYF.

The J gene is TRBJ2-3, the V gene TRBV5-6; 9 nucleotides align to TRBD2. Looked up from germline, CDR1 is SGHDT and CDR2 is YYEEEE. V shed 3 bases and J 4 bases; nucleotides not matched to a gene: 15. This CDR3 is built from 18 residues. The CDR3 region has the DNA TGTGCCAGCAGCTGGGCTAGCGGGGCGGGAAGGAGGTCAGATACGCAGTATTTT. This encodes CASSWASGAGRRSDTQYF.

This clonotype was seen only a few times. The CDR3 coding sequence is TGTGCCAGCAGCCAGACTAGCGGGGGCACAGATACGCAGTATTTT. This codes for CASSQTSGGTDTQYF. The chain joins TRBV14 to TRBJ2-3; TRBD2 matches 11 bases. Losses at the gene ends were 3 bases for V and 1 base for J; bases not matched to a gene: 0. The CDR3 runs to 15 residues. Germline V gene sequence: CDR1 SGHDN, CDR2 FVKESK.